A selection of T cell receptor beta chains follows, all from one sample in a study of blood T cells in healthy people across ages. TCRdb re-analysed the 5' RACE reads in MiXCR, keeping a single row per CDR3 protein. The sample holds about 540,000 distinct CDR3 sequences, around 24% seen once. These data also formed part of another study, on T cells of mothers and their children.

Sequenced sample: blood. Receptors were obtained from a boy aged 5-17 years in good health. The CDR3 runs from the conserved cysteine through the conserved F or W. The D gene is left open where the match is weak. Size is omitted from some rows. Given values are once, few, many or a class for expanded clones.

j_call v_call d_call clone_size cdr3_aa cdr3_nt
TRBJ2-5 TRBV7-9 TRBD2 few CASSSSSGGYQETQYF TGTGCCAGCAGCTCCTCTAGCGGGGGGTACCAAGAGACCCAGTACTTC
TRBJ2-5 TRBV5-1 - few CASSNSVGTQYF TGCGCCAGCAGCAATAGTGTCGGCACCCAGTACTTC
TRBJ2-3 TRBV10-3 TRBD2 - CAISSSWGGSTDTQYF TGTGCCATCAGCTCCTCCTGGGGGGGAAGCACAGATACGCAGTATTTT
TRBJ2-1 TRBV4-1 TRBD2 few CASSQGRGLAGGTYNEQFF TGCGCCAGCAGCCAAGGTCGGGGACTAGCGGGAGGGACCTACAATGAGCAGTTCTTC
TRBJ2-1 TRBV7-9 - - CASSSTGLIQERTYNEQFF TGTGCCAGCAGCTCTACCGGGCTCATCCAGGAGCGGACGTACAATGAGCAGTTCTTC
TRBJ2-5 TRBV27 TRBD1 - CASRGQGQQETQYF TGTGCCAGCAGGGGACAGGGACAACAAGAGACCCAGTACTTC
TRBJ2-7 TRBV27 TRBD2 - CASKPKGLAGYEQYF TGTGCCAGCAAACCTAAGGGACTAGCGGGATACGAGCAGTACTTC
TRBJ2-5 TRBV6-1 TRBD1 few CASSIGTGLQETQYF TGTGCCAGCAGTATCGGGACAGGGCTCCAAGAGACCCAGTACTTC
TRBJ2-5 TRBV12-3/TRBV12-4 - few CASRKQGWETQYF TGTGCCAGCAGAAAACAGGGCTGGGAGACCCAGTACTTC
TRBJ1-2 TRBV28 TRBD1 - CASSRDRGGYGYTF TGTGCCAGCAGTCGGGACAGGGGTGGCTATGGCTACACCTTC
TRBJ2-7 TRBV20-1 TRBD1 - CSAGTGFVHEQYF TGCAGTGCTGGGACAGGGTTTGTCCACGAGCAGTACTTC
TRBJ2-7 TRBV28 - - CASRTTTPEQYF TGTGCCAGCAGAACAACAACTCCCGAGCAGTACTTC
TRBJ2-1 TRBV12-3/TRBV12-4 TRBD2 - CASSLESRLAGLRGEQFF TGTGCCAGCAGTTTAGAATCCCGACTAGCGGGTCTTAGGGGTGAGCAGTTCTTC
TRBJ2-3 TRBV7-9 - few CASSHQRADAQYF TGTGCCAGCAGCCATCAGCGGGCAGATGCGCAGTATTTT
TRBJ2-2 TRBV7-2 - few CASSVRTVSSGELFF TGTGCCAGCAGCGTCAGGACAGTTTCTTCCGGGGAGCTGTTTTTT
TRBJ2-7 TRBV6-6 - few CASSYSGGRTDEQYF TGTGCCAGCAGTTACTCGGGCGGTCGGACGGACGAGCAGTACTTC
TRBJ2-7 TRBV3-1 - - CASSQTVEQYF TGTGCCAGCAGCCAAACAGTCGAGCAGTACTTC
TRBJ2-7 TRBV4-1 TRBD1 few CASSPSTLGTGDEQYF TGCGCCAGCAGCCCAAGTACCCTGGGGACAGGCGACGAGCAGTACTTC
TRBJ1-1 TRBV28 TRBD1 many CASSGTGGRSEAFF TGTGCCAGCAGTGGGACAGGGGGCCGGTCTGAAGCTTTCTTT
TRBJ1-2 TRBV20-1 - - CSADPRGNGYTF TGCAGTGCTGACCCGAGGGGGAATGGCTACACCTTC
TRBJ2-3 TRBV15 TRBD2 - CATSRVSSGRSDTQYF TGTGCCACCAGCAGAGTTTCTAGCGGGAGATCAGATACGCAGTATTTT
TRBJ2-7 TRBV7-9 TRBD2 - CASSLAEGLAGGRYEQYF TGTGCCAGCAGCTTAGCAGAAGGACTAGCGGGAGGTCGGTACGAGCAGTACTTC
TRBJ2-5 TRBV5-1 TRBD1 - CASSSGDRDQETQYF TGCGCCAGCAGCTCCGGCGACAGGGACCAAGAGACCCAGTACTTC
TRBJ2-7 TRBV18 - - CATGRGDSYEQYF TGTGCCACAGGCAGGGGGGACTCCTACGAGCAGTACTTC
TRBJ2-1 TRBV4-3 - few CASSQVRSGSSYNEQFF TGCGCCAGCAGCCAAGTGAGGTCGGGCAGCTCCTACAATGAGCAGTTCTTC
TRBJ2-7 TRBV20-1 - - CSASGYRASSYEQYF TGCAGTGCTAGTGGCTACAGGGCCAGCTCCTACGAGCAGTACTTC
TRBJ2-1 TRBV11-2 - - CASSNSKIPYNEQFF TGTGCCAGCAGCAATTCTAAGATACCCTACAATGAGCAGTTCTTC
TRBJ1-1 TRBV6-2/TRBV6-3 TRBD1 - CASSFDPGTGGRLTEAFF TGTGCCAGCAGTTTCGACCCCGGGACAGGGGGCCGGTTGACTGAAGCTTTCTTT
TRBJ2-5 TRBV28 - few CASSHERGSEVTNEQSF TGTGCCAGCAGTCACGAAAGGGGTTCGGAGGTCACGAATGAGCAGTCCTTC
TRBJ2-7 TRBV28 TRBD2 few CASSLFPRTSGSYEQYF TGTGCCAGCAGTTTATTCCCACGGACTAGCGGGAGTTATGAGCAGTACTTC
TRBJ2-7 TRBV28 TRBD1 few CASSTTGTVSYEQYF TGCGCCAGCAGTACCACCGGGACAGTCTCCTACGAGCAGTACTTC
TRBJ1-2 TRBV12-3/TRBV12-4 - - CASSGAGSGYTF TGTGCCAGTTCCGGGGCAGGGAGTGGCTACACCTTC
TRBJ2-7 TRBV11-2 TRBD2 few CASSSISGGTSYEQYF TGTGCCAGCAGCTCCATTAGCGGGGGAACCTCCTACGAGCAGTACTTC
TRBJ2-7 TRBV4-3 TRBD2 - CASSTILLAGGGEQYF TGCGCCAGCAGCACTATCCTACTAGCGGGAGGAGGGGAGCAGTACTTC
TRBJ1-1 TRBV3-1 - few CASSQGAGLRNTEAFF TGTGCCAGCAGCCAAGGTGCCGGGCTGAGGAACACTGAAGCTTTCTTT
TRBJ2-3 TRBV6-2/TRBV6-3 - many CATGGIRTTDTQYF TGTGCCACCGGAGGAATACGGACCACAGATACGCAGTATTTT
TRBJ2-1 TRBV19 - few CASRTGEWNEQFF TGTGCCAGTAGGACGGGGGAGTGGAATGAGCAGTTCTTC